This T cell receptor (beta chain) is drawn from a study of identical twins. Regarding this clonotype: The antigen remains unidentified.

From germline, CDR1 is MGHRA and CDR2 YSYEKL. Unmatched junction bases numbered 4, after V lost 0 bases and J lost 8 bases. CDR3 length equals 15 residues. All donors were healthy, and all were Caucasian. A universal primer site came from template switching; cDNA carried unique molecular identifiers. TCRdb reanalysed the 5' RACE reads using MiXCR and keeps one entry per CDR3 protein. This sample has 700,000 or so distinct CDR3 sequences, with less than 25% found just once. Study conclusions and caveats: There were fewer insertions in abundant cord blood beta clonotypes, but memory repertoires showed no such pattern.

The data were also submitted as part of a second study, on T cells expressing NK-cell markers. That source adds: The CD3+CD56-NKG2C+ fraction of several donors was also led by these clonotypes.

The chain recombines TRBV4-1 with TRBJ1-4, with 9 positions matching TRBD1. The specimen sequenced was PBMCs. The sequence was obtained from a woman between 18 and 29 years old in good health. The CDR3 loop reads CASSQEGQGGEKLFF. The CDR3 region has the DNA TGCGCCAGCAGCCAAGAGGGACAGGGAGGGGAAAAACTGTTTTTT.